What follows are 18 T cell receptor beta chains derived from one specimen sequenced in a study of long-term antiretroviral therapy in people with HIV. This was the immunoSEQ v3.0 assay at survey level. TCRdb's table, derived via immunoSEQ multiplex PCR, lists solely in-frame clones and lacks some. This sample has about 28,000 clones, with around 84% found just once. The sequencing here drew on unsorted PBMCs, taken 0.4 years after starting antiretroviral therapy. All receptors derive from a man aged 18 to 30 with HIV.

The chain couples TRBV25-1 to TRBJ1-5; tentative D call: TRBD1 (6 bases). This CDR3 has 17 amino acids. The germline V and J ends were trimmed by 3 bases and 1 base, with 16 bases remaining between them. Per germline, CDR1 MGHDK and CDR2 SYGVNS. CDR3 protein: CASSDPEEGQSNQPQHF. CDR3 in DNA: TGTGCCAGCAGTGACCCTGAGGAGGGACAAAGCAATCAGCCCCAGCATTTT. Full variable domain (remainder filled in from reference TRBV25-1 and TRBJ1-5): EADIYQTPRYLVIGTGKKITLECSQTMGHDKMYWYQQDPGMELHLIHYSYGVNSTEKGDLSSESTVSRIRTEHFPLTLESARPSHTSQYLCASSDPEEGQSNQPQHFGDGTRLSIL.

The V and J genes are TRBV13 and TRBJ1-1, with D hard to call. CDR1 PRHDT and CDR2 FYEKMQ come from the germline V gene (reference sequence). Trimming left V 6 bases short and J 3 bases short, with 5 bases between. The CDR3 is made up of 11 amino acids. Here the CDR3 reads CASRVDTEAFF. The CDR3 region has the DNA TGTGCCAGCAGAGTGGACACTGAAGCTTTCTTT. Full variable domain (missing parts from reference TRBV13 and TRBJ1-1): AAGVIQSPRHLIKEKRETATLKCYPIPRHDTVYWYQQGPGQDPQFLISFYEKMQSDKGSIPDRFSAQQFSDYHSELNMSSLELGDSALYFCASRVDTEAFFGQGTRLTVV.

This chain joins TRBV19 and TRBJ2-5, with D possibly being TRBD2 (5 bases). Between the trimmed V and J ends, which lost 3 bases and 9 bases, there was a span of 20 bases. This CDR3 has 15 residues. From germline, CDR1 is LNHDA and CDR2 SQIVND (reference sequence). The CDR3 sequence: CASSIKPDLIRAQYF. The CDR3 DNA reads TGTGCCAGTAGTATCAAGCCGGACTTGATTCGGGCCCAGTACTTC. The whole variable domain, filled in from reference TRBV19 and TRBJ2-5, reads DGGITQSPKYLFRKEGQNVTLSCEQNLNHDAMYWYRQDPGQGLRLIYYSQIVNDFQKGDIAEGYSVSREKKESFPLTVTSAQKNPTAFYLCASSIKPDLIRAQYFGPGTRLLVL.

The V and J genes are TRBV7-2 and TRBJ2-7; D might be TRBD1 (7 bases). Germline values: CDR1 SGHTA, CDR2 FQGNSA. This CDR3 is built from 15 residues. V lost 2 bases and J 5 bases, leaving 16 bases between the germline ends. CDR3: CASSLTTGTPNEQYF. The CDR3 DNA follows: TGTGCCAGCAGCTTAACGACAGGGACTCCTAACGAGCAGTACTTC.

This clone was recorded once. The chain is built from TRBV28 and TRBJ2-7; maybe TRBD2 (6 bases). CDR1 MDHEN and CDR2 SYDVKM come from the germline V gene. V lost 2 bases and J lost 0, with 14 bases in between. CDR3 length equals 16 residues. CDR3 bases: TGTGCCAGCAGTTTAAAACCCGGGACTTCCTCCTACGAGCAGTACTTC. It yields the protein CASSLKPGTSSYEQYF.

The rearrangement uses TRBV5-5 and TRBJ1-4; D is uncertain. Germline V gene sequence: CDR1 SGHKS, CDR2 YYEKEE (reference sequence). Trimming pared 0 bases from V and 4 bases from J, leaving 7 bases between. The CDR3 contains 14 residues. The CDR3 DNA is TGTGCCAGCAGCTTGGTCTATGGTAATGAAAAACTGTTTTTT. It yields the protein CASSLVYGNEKLFF.

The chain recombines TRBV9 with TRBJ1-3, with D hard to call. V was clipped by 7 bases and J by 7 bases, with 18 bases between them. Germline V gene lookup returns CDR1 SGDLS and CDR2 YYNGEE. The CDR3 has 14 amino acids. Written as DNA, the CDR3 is TGTGCCAGCGGGGAAATGGATTCGGGGAACACCATATATTTT. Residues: CASGEMDSGNTIYF.

CDR3 sequence (DNA): TGTGCCAGCAGCCCATTATCTAGCGCAGACACCGGGGAGCTGTTTTTT. This sequence encodes CASSPLSSADTGELFF. This chain connects TRBV4-2 to TRBJ2-2, with D maybe TRBD2 (6 bases). Germline V gene sequence: CDR1 LGHNA, CDR2 YNFKEQ. Trimming removed 4 bases at V and 3 bases at J, with 15 bases between. This CDR3 region has 16 residues.

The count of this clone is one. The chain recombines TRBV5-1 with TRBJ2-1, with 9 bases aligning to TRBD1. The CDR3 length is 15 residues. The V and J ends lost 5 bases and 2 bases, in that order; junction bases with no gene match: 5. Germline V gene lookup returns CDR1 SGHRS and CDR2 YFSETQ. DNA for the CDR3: TGCGCCAGCAGTCAAACAGGGGGCGCCTACAATGAGCAGTTCTTC. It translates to CASSQTGGAYNEQFF.

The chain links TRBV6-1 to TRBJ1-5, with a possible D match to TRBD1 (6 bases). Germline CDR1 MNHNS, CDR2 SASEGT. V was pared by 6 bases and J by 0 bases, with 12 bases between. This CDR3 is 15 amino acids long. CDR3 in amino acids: CASSHREFSNQPQHF. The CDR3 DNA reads TGTGCCAGCAGCCACAGGGAGTTTAGCAATCAGCCCCAGCATTTT.

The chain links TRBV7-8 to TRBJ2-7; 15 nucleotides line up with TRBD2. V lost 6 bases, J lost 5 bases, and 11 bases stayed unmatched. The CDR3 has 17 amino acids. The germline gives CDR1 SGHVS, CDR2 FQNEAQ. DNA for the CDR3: TGTGCCAGCAGGGACGGGACTAGCGGGAGGCTCATGGACGAGCAGTACTTC. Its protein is CASRDGTSGRLMDEQYF.

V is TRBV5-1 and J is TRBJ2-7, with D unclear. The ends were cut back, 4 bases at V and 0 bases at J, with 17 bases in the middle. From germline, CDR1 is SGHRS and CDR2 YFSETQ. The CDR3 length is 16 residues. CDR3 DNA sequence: TGCGCCAGCAGCCAAGGACCTACACCGACCTCCTACGAGCAGTACTTC. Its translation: CASSQGPTPTSYEQYF.

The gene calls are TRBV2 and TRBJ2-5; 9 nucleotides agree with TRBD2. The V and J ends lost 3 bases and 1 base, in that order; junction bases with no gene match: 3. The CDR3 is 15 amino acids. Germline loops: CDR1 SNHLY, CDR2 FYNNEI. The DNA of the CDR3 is TGTGCCAGCAGTGAGACTAGCGGATCCCAAGAGACCCAGTACTTC. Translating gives CASSETSGSQETQYF.

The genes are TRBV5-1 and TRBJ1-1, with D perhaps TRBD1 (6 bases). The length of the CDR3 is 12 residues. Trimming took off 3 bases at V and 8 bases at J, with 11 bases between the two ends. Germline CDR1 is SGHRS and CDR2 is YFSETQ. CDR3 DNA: TGCGCCAGCAGCTCCAGGGGCGCGGAAGCTTTCTTT. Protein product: CASSSRGAEAFF.

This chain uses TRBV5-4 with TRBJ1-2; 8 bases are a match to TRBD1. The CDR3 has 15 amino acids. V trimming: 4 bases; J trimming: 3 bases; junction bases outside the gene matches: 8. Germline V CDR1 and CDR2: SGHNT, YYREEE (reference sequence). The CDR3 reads CASSLGQGSYYGYTF. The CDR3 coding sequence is TGTGCCAGCAGCCTAGGACAGGGCTCTTACTATGGCTACACCTTC. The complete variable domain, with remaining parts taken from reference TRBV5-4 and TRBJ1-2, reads ETGVTQSPTHLIKTRGQQVTLRCSSQSGHNTVSWYQQALGQGPQFIFQYYREEENGRGNFPPRFSGLQFPNYSSELNVNALELDDSALYLCASSLGQGSYYGYTFGSGTRLTVV.

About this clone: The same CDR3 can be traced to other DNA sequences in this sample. The chain's CDR3 is CASSLGDRAYNEQFF. CDR3 DNA sequence: TGTGCCAGCAGCTTAGGGGACAGGGCATACAATGAGCAGTTCTTC. This chain connects TRBV5-6 to TRBJ2-1; TRBD1 matches at 9 bases. This CDR3 region has 15 residues. V trimming: 2 bases; J trimming: 4 bases; junction bases outside the gene matches: 4. Germline lookup yields CDR1 SGHDT and CDR2 YYEEEE.

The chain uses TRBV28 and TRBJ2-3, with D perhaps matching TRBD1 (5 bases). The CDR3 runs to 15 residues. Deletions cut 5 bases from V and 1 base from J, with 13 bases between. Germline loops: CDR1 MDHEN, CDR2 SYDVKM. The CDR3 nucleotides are TGTGCCAGCAGTCCGATCGGCAGGGGCACAGATACGCAGTATTTT. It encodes CASSPIGRGTDTQYF.

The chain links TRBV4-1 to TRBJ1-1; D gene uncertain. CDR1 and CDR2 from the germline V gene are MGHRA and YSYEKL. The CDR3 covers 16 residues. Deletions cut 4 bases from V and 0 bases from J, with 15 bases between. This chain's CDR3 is CASSPDSGGVNTEAFF. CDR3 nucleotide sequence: TGCGCCAGCAGCCCCGACTCGGGCGGCGTGAACACTGAAGCTTTCTTT.